This T cell receptor (beta chain) was observed in a study of T cells in Graves' hyperthyroidism and ophthalmopathy (dated by TCRdb to about 2019). Background for the entire study: Peripheral blood samples were taken at initial diagnosis, before any treatment was given. To identify distinguishing TCR V-J signatures, a discovery cohort of 90 to 100 patients was used, comprising roughly 45 with Graves' ophthalmopathy and approximately 57 with stable Graves' hyperthyroidism. Prospective prediction of ophthalmopathy was tested in an independent validation cohort of 18 hyperthyroidism patients and around 16 patients who later progressed to ophthalmopathy. The 100 discovery patients were randomly split 7:3 into training and test sets. In more than 5 Graves' hyperthyroidism patients, the study also compared T-cell repertoires from thyroid tissue with T-cell repertoires from blood. After sampling, hyperthyroidism patients received methimazole starting at 30 mg daily, and ophthalmopathy patients received high-dose intravenous methylprednisolone. The paper describes TCR Vbeta CDR3 sequencing of around 130 peripheral blood samples, made up of 43 ophthalmopathy patients, around 78 hyperthyroidism patients and 17 progressor patients. Paper-wide results and their limitations: Most expanded thyroid clonotypes (frequency above 0.001) were also detected in blood, suggesting blood repertoires may reflect thyroid immune responses. A 13 V-J signature model separated ophthalmopathy from stable hyperthyroidism, with just over 85% sensitivity and roughly 84% specificity in cross-validation and 80%/75% in testing. No statistical method was used to fix the sample size in advance, and group allocation was not hidden from the investigators. In validation, the model predicted progression to ophthalmopathy with approximately 71% sensitivity and about 72% specificity, a median of around six months before onset.

Looking up the germline V gene yields CDR1 MNHEY and CDR2 SVGAGI. Reading from cysteine to phenylalanine, the CDR3 counts 15 amino acids. The CDR3 DNA has 45 bases and is translated from base 1. Trimming takes 0 bases from V and 1 base from J, and the germline ends sit 7 bases apart. Stable Graves' hyperthyroidism was defined as the absence of progression to ophthalmopathy over 18 months of follow-up. Hyperthyroidism patients were aged 18 to 65 years and newly diagnosed, with disease duration of less than 2 months. Exclusion was applied to patients with uncontrolled infections, other autoimmune diseases, pregnancy or lactation. Clinical symptoms, serum thyroxine and TRAb, thyroid ultrasound, and orbital computed tomography formed the basis for the diagnoses. PBMCs were separated from 7.5 to 10 ml of fresh peripheral blood using Ficoll-Paque density gradient centrifugation. Trizol reagent was used to extract total RNA, and RNA quality was then checked on an Agilent 2100 Bioanalyzer.

This clonotype was seen at least ten times. Its recognized antigen is unknown. Base quality data are lacking; no much larger clone is found one base away. TCR beta CDR3 regions were amplified from RNA transcripts. For the first round of RT-PCR on the TCR CDR3, the HTBI primer set was used together with the Qiagen OneStep RT-PCR kit. Libraries were constructed in a second round of multiplex PCR, after which size selection and purification were performed. Sequencing of the libraries was done on an Illumina HiSeq2000 using paired-end 100 bp reads. As for how the authors treated the data: SOAPnuke was used to process the raw data, with reads discarded if the reads contained adapters or uncalled bases, had a mean Phred below 15, or lacked an exact constant-primer or identifier match. COPE v1.2.5 was used to merge high-quality paired reads, and clonotypes were defined as unique nucleotide sequences. MiTCR v1.1 was used to align clonotypes to the IMGT TRBV, TRBD and TRBJ reference segments. The analysis included only V-J combinations with a frequency above 0.0001, which together covered roughly 99% of the repertoires. A TCS score was defined as the ratio of F50 (clonal expansion) to E x V (chaos), with BLOSUM62-based TCRdist applied between CDR3 peptides within each V-J. Welch's t-statistics and random forest reduced around 520 V-J features to 13, which were used in a naive Bayes classifier (R e1071). TCRdb cleaned the public reads at Q25 with fastp, built clones with MiXCR and kept in-frame beta chains. Rows with a matching CDR3 protein are joined into one entry that keeps the most common DNA and genes. TCRdb assigned the V and J calls; the authors' analysis was not used. This sample gives about 420,000 distinct CDR3 sequences in total; roughly an eighth of them show up just once. 5.3% of the sample rests with the top ten.

The sequenced sample consisted of blood. This TCR derives from a woman in her late teens or twenties with Graves' hyperthyroidism. This receptor chain uses TRBV6-5 and TRBJ1-5; the D gene remains uncertain. The CDR3 corresponds to CASSYSQSSNQPQHF. The DNA is TGTGCCAGCAGTTACTCACAGAGCAGCAATCAGCCCCAGCATTTT.